The 15 T cell receptor beta chains below were found in one sample sequenced in a study of blood T cell repertoires in COVID-19. Only in-frame clones appear in the TCRdb table, and some are missing; sequencing was by immunoSEQ multiplex PCR. Of about 87,000 clones listed, around 80% were seen once; the top ten hold about 17%. Sequencing used peripheral blood. Receptor source: a woman aged 55-69 years with acute or convalescent COVID-19.

On this clone itself: A read error may produce the germline difference seen at one junction end. The V call is TRBV10-2, the J call TRBJ2-7, with D possibly being TRBD2 (5 bases). The CDR3 extends over 15 amino acids. Germline V gene lookup returns CDR1 WSHSY and CDR2 SAAADI. The CDR3 sequence: CASSGPERNSYEQYF. The CDR3 nucleotides read TGCGCCAGTAGTGGTCCGGAGCGGAATTCCTACGAGCAGTACTTC.

The chain has TRBV13 and TRBJ2-1; 7 bases line up with TRBD2. The germline V gene encodes CDR1 PRHDT and CDR2 FYEKMQ (reference sequence). Losses at the gene ends were 3 bases for V and 7 bases for J; bases not matched to a gene: 18. This CDR3 contains 18 residues. The CDR3 here is CASSFRVLAGLGSNEQFF. In DNA, the CDR3 is TGTGCCAGCAGCTTCAGGGTGTTAGCGGGTTTGGGATCAAATGAGCAGTTCTTC.

The chain carries TRBV25-1 and TRBJ1-1, with 7 bases lining up with TRBD1. The germline V gene has CDR1 MGHDK and CDR2 SYGVNS. The CDR3 is made up of 13 amino acids. J gave up 5 bases and V 8 bases, and 8 bases lay outside the gene matches. In DNA form, the CDR3 reads TGTGCCAGCGAAGGCAGGGGGGAGACTGAAGCTTTCTTT. Amino acids: CASEGRGETEAFF.

This clone showed up just once. The rearrangement uses TRBV30 and TRBJ2-1, with D perhaps matching TRBD2 (6 bases). CDR3 length: 14 amino acids. Trimming took 4 bases from V and 4 from J, leaving 14 bases between them. Germline values: CDR1 GTSNPN, CDR2 SVGIG (reference sequence). CDR3 residues: CAWTRGTPYNEQFF. The CDR3 DNA follows: TGTGCCTGGACGAGAGGGACTCCATACAATGAGCAGTTCTTC.

The V gene is TRBV18, the J gene TRBJ1-2; 8 positions match TRBD1. Losses at the gene ends were 4 bases for V and 6 bases for J; bases not matched to a gene: 4. Germline V lookup: CDR1 KGHSH, CDR2 LQKENI. CDR3 length equals 13 residues. The CDR3 loop reads CASSQTGVDGYTF. The DNA for the CDR3 is TGTGCCAGCTCACAGACAGGGGTTGATGGCTACACCTTC.

This clone was recorded a few times. The chain couples TRBV20-1 to TRBJ1-2; D remains ambiguous. The CDR3 has 11 residues. The germline CDR1 and CDR2 sequences are DFQATT and SNEGSKA (reference sequence). Trimming left V 5 bases short and J 4 bases short, with 8 bases between. CDR3 bases: TGCAGTGCTCGCGGGTTCTATGGCTACACCTTC. This codes for CSARGFYGYTF.

V usage is TRBV11-3 and J usage is TRBJ1-2; 7 positions agree with TRBD1. Trimming at V came to 5 bases and at J to 8 bases, leaving 8 bases not matched to a gene. Germline CDR1 SGHNT, CDR2 YENEEA. The CDR3 runs 13 residues. DNA of the CDR3: TGTGCCAGCAGCGACAGGGATCTCAAAGGCTACACCTTC. Translated, it gives CASSDRDLKGYTF.

V is TRBV7-6 and J is TRBJ1-5; 11 nucleotides line up with TRBD1. This CDR3 spans 15 amino acids. The trim removed 5 bases at V and 6 bases at J, leaving 6 bases unmatched. The V gene's germline CDR1 is SGHVS and CDR2 FNYEAQ. As DNA, the CDR3 is TGTGCCAGCAGCGTAGGACAGGGGGCAGCTCAGCCCCAGCATTTT. It specifies CASSVGQGAAQPQHF.

The chain links TRBV21-1 to TRBJ2-7; no check of the table's D call, TRBD1, against the DNA was made. TRBV21-1 is a recognized pseudogene. The CDR3 spans 14 residues. CDR3 nucleotides: TGTGCCACCAGACGGGGACAGGAGTCCTGCGAGCAGTACTTC. As protein: CATRRGQESCEQYF.

This clone appeared once. The chain links TRBV7-2 to TRBJ1-1; D call uncertain. Germline V CDR1 and CDR2: SGHTA, FQGNSA. This CDR3 has 12 residues. With 2 bases removed from V and 6 bases from J, the gap between germline ends came to 7 bases. The CDR3 DNA reads as TGTGCCAGCAGCTTATCCCGGGCTGAAGCTTTCTTT. Translation gives CASSLSRAEAFF. Full variable domain (rest looked up from reference TRBV7-2 and TRBJ1-1): GAGVSQSPSNKVTEKGKDVELRCDPISGHTALYWYRQSLGQGLEFLIYFQGNSAPDKSGLPSDRFSAERTGGSVSTLTIQRTQQEDSAVYLCASSLSRAEAFFGQGTRLTVV.

The V gene is TRBV6-5, the J gene TRBJ1-1; 9 bases line up with TRBD1. This CDR3 spans 13 amino acids. After removal of 10 bases from V and 4 bases from J, the junction contained 7 bases not matched to a gene. CDR1 is MNHEY and CDR2 is SVGAGI in the germline V gene. CDR3 nucleotide sequence: TGTGCCACCCCGGGACAGGGCTTCACTGAAGCTTTCTTT. Its translation is CATPGQGFTEAFF.

This clone was recorded only once. The J gene is TRBJ1-5, the V gene TRBV7-8, with D tentatively TRBD1 (5 bases). Trimming took 3 bases from V and 4 from J, leaving 16 bases between them. This CDR3 spans 16 amino acids. The germline V gene has CDR1 SGHVS and CDR2 FQNEAQ. This CDR3 is CASSFDRIGENQPQHF. The CDR3 region has the DNA TGTGCCAGCAGCTTTGACAGAATCGGCGAGAATCAGCCCCAGCATTTT.

The chain has TRBV6-2 or TRBV6-3 and TRBJ2-2, with a tentative D call TRBD1 (6 bases). V was cut by 2 bases and J by 8 bases, with 18 bases left in between. This CDR3 spans 16 amino acids. Germline assignment: CDR1 MNHEY and CDR2 SVGEGT. The CDR3 bases are TGTGCCAGCAGTTACCCGCAACAGGGTAGCATGGGGGAGCTGTTTTTT. Amino acid sequence: CASSYPQQGSMGELFF.

The CDR3 region is CASSNLGGRGEKLFF. The CDR3 DNA is TGTGCCAGCAGCAACTTGGGAGGGCGTGGGGAAAAACTGTTTTTT. This sequence joins TRBV3-1 (or the pseudogene TRBV3-2) and TRBJ1-4; D gene ambiguous. The CDR3 is 15 amino acids. CDR1 LGHDT and CDR2 YNNKEL come from the germline V gene (reference sequence). Trimming cost V 5 bases and J 8 bases, with 18 bases left between them.

The V call is TRBV12-3 or TRBV12-4, the J call TRBJ1-5; D gene ambiguous. This CDR3 spans 13 amino acids. V shed 6 bases and J shed 0 bases, with 6 bases lying between them. Here the CDR3 reads CASRLNSNQPQHF. In nucleotides, the CDR3 is TGTGCCAGCAGACTAAATAGCAATCAGCCCCAGCATTTT.